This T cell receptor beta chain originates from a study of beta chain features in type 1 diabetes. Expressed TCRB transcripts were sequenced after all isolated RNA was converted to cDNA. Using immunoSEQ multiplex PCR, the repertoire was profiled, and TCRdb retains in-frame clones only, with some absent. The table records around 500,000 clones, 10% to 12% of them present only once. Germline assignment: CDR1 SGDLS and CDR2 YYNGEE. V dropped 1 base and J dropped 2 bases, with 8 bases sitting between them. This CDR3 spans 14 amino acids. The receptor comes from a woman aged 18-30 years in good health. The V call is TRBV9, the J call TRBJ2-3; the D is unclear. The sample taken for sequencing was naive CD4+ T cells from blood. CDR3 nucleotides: TGTGCCAGCAGCGTAATGTTGTACACAGATACGCAGTATTTT. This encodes CASSVMLYTDTQYF.